This TCR beta chain was retrieved from a study of human T cells and chemical hapten exposure. Whole-study context: Skin on the upper inner arm, 2 cm by 2 cm in size, was sensitized with 2% DPC.

This CDR3 contains 15 residues. CDR1 and CDR2 from the germline V gene are SGDLS and YYNGEE. Unmatched junction bases numbered 7, after V lost 3 bases and J lost 2 bases. Time point defined: patch test 2, 6 weeks after DPC sensitization. As to treatment: therapeutic diphenylcyclopropenone sensitization with weekly scalp DPC. Only after blood had been drawn was each patch test applied. Regarding the study as a whole: Correlating positively with patch test score were the PT1 expanded TCR counts. TCRs at high frequency, those above 1 in 1000, did not change with DPC sensitization.

From the RACE reads, TCRdb called clonotypes with MiXCR, one entry per CDR3 protein. In the table there are more than 90,000 distinct CDR3 sequences, more than 9.5% of which are singletons. To note about this clonotype: Antigen: not known.

The material sequenced was whole blood, taken in connection with sensitization to the hapten diphenylcyclopropenone (DPC). This sequence was found in a middle-aged woman with alopecia areata. Some clones in this sample may be carry-over from other donors' samples. The gene calls are TRBV9 and TRBJ2-5; TRBD1 matches 7 bases. CDR3 sequence reads: CASSATGAGQETQYF. The CDR3 DNA is TGTGCCAGCAGCGCTACAGGGGCCGGACAAGAGACCCAGTACTTC.